One sample yielded the 17 T cell receptor beta chains listed below, sequenced in a study of cytomegalovirus exposure and HLA in healthy donors. It was with 60 Vbeta and 13 Jbeta primers that the PCR ran. Only in-frame clones appear in the TCRdb table, and some are missing; sequencing was by immunoSEQ multiplex PCR. This sample carries approximately 180,000 clones, roughly 73% of them seen once, and the ten largest clones take around 1.9%. The sample comprised PBMCs. These receptor sequences come from a woman aged 25 to 39 in good health and CMV-seronegative.

The CDR3 reads CASTIPGGVTEAFF. Here the CDR3 DNA reads TGTGCCAGCACCATCCCAGGGGGAGTCACTGAAGCTTTCTTT. The chain combines TRBV28 with TRBJ1-1; 7 bases are shared with TRBD1. Germline V CDR1 and CDR2: MDHEN, SYDVKM. V shed 7 bases, J shed 4 bases, and the junction held 9 bases outside the gene matches. This CDR3 contains 14 residues. The full variable domain, with the rest looked up from reference TRBV28 and TRBJ1-1, is DVKVTQSSRYLVKRTGEKVFLECVQDMDHENMFWYRQDPGLGLRLIYFSYDVKMKEKGDIPEGYSVSREKKERFSLILESASTNQTSMYLCASTIPGGVTEAFFGQGTRLTVV.

This clone has just one count. The J gene is TRBJ2-1, the V gene TRBV9; 7 bases fit TRBD2. CDR3 length equals 16 residues. The ends lost 0 bases at V and 5 bases at J; junction bases unmatched: 8. Germline CDR1 reads SGDLS; CDR2 reads YYNGEE. The CDR3 DNA is TGTGCCAGCAGCGTAGAGGTGGTGGGGGGGAACAATGAGCAGTTCTTC. This encodes CASSVEVVGGNNEQFF.

The chain has TRBV4-1 and TRBJ1-2; no reliable D call. Trimming cost V 1 base and J 5 bases, with 11 bases left between them. CDR3 size: 14 residues. CDR1 is MGHRA and CDR2 is YSYEKL in the germline V gene. The CDR3 sequence is CASSQGPESYGYTF. CDR3 bases: TGCGCCAGCAGCCAAGGCCCCGAGAGTTATGGCTACACCTTC.

V is TRBV6-5 and J is TRBJ1-2; perhaps TRBD1 as D (6 bases). The CDR3 loop spans 12 amino acids. V shed 5 bases and J shed 8 bases, with 12 bases lying between them. Germline V CDR1 and CDR2: MNHEY, SVGAGI. The CDR3 DNA reads TGTGCCAGCAGTCCAGGGGTCGGGGGCTACACCTTC. It is translated as CASSPGVGGYTF.

The V gene is TRBV7-2, the J gene TRBJ2-3, with 8 bases fitting TRBD2. Germline V gives CDR1 SGHTA, CDR2 FQGNSA. The CDR3 runs to 17 residues. The trim removed 5 bases at V and 2 bases at J, leaving 12 bases unmatched. The CDR3 bases are TGTGCCAGCAGCGCCCGAACGATAGCGGGAATCACAGATACGCAGTATTTT. It translates to CASSARTIAGITDTQYF.

The chain joins TRBV5-1 to TRBJ2-7; D gene unclear. Between the trimmed V and J ends, which lost 0 bases and 3 bases, there was a span of 7 bases. Germline lookup yields CDR1 SGHRS and CDR2 YFSETQ. The CDR3 is made up of 13 amino acids. The CDR3 spells CASSLAPDYEQYF. CDR3 DNA: TGCGCCAGCAGCTTGGCCCCAGACTACGAGCAGTACTTC.

The chain combines TRBV7-9 with TRBJ2-1, with unresolved D. Germline values: CDR1 SEHNR, CDR2 FQNEAQ (reference sequence). The CDR3 consists of 11 residues. The V end lost 5 bases, the J end lost 5 bases, and 4 bases lay between the germline ends. In DNA form, the CDR3 reads TGTGCCAGCAGCCCTCACAATGAGCAGTTCTTC. Amino acids: CASSPHNEQFF.

The chain's CDR3 is CASSERQGVEKLFF. The CDR3 coding sequence is TGTGCCAGCAGTGAAAGGCAGGGGGTTGAAAAACTGTTTTTT. V gene TRBV2 combines with J gene TRBJ1-4; 7 bases map to TRBD1. Germline V lookup: CDR1 SNHLY, CDR2 FYNNEI. The CDR3 totals 14 residues. V shed 2 bases and J 7 bases; nucleotides not matched to a gene: 4.

The chain joins TRBV7-2 to TRBJ2-3; 15 bases match TRBD2. The CDR3 length is 17 residues. Unmatched junction bases numbered 7, after V lost 5 bases and J lost 4 bases. From germline, CDR1 is SGHTA and CDR2 FQGNSA. The CDR3 is CASSTRTSGRGADTQYF. The CDR3 DNA is TGTGCCAGCAGCACCCGGACTAGCGGGAGGGGGGCAGATACGCAGTATTTT.

DNA of the CDR3: TGTGCCAGCAGCTCAGGGACAGTAGAGAACACTGAAGCTTTCTTT. Protein product: CASSSGTVENTEAFF. The V gene is TRBV7-9, the J gene TRBJ1-1; 7 nucleotides match TRBD1. The trim removed 4 bases at V and 1 base at J, leaving 6 bases unmatched. The V gene's germline CDR1 is SEHNR and CDR2 FQNEAQ (reference sequence). The length of the CDR3 is 15 residues. The full variable domain, completed using reference TRBV7-9 and TRBJ1-1, is DTGVSQNPRHKITKRGQNVTFRCDPISEHNRLYWYRQTLGQGPEFLTYFQNEAQLEKSRLLSDRFSAERPKGSFSTLEIQRTEQGDSAMYLCASSSGTVENTEAFFGQGTRLTVV.

This clone was seen just once. This rearrangement joins TRBV29-1 to TRBJ1-1; 7 bases match TRBD1. The CDR3 is made up of 11 amino acids. The germline V gene has CDR1 SQVTM and CDR2 ANQGSEA. Trimming at V came to 6 bases and at J to 7 bases, leaving 5 bases not matched to a gene. The CDR3 region has the DNA TGCAGCGTGGGGGGACAGCTTGAAGCTTTCTTT. Translating gives CSVGGQLEAFF.

V and J are TRBV9 and TRBJ1-2, with TRBD1 as a possible D gene (5 bases). V lost 8 bases to trimming and J lost 7 bases, with 9 bases between them. This CDR3 has 10 amino acids. Germline-derived CDR1 and CDR2 are SGDLS and YYNGEE. This CDR3 reads CASQGRGYTF. The CDR3 DNA reads TGTGCCAGTCAGGGCCGTGGCTACACCTTC.

On this clone itself: Since a far larger clone is one base different, this is likely a read error. In the same sample, other DNA sequences code for this CDR3. The gene calls are TRBV30 and TRBJ2-6; TRBD1 agrees at 7 bases. The V and J ends lost 1 base and 0 bases, in that order; junction bases with no gene match: 3. This CDR3 is 16 amino acids long. Per germline, CDR1 GTSNPN and CDR2 SVGIG (reference sequence). CDR3 sequence: CAWSGTGVSGANVLTF. The CDR3 nucleotides read TGTGCCTGGAGTGGGACAGGCGTCTCTGGGGCCAACGTCCTGACTTTC.

J is TRBJ2-7 and V is TRBV19; 10 nucleotides match TRBD1. V shed 4 bases and J 5 bases; nucleotides not matched to a gene: 5. The germline V gene encodes CDR1 LNHDA and CDR2 SQIVND (reference sequence). The CDR3 runs to 14 residues. The CDR3 DNA reads TGTGCCAGTAGTACGGGACAGGGGATGAACGAGCAGTACTTC. It translates to CASSTGQGMNEQYF.

V gene TRBV7-9 combines with J gene TRBJ2-1; a weak D match, TRBD1 (5 bases). Trimming left V 5 bases short and J 0 bases short, with 14 bases between. The CDR3 totals 16 residues. CDR1 and CDR2 (germline): SEHNR, FQNEAQ (reference sequence). DNA for the CDR3: TGTGCCAGCAGCCCTGGACACCTGAGCTCCTACAATGAGCAGTTCTTC. Translation gives CASSPGHLSSYNEQFF.

This chain connects TRBV4-2 to TRBJ2-5; 9 nucleotides match TRBD2. The CDR3 runs 14 residues. Per germline, CDR1 LGHNA and CDR2 YNFKEQ. Unmatched junction bases numbered 0, after V lost 2 bases and J lost 2 bases. CDR3 nucleotide sequence: TGTGCCAGCAGCCAACTAGCGGGGCAAGAGACCCAGTACTTC. Its protein is CASSQLAGQETQYF.

The chain carries TRBV14 and TRBJ2-1; 7 bases match TRBD1. J lost 15 bases, V lost 5 bases, and 13 bases had no gene match. The CDR3 is made up of 13 amino acids. CDR1 SGHDN and CDR2 FVKESK come from the germline V gene. CDR3 residues: CASSSKIVTGWFF. The CDR3 bases are TGTGCCAGCAGCTCCAAAATCGTGACAGGGTGGTTCTTC.